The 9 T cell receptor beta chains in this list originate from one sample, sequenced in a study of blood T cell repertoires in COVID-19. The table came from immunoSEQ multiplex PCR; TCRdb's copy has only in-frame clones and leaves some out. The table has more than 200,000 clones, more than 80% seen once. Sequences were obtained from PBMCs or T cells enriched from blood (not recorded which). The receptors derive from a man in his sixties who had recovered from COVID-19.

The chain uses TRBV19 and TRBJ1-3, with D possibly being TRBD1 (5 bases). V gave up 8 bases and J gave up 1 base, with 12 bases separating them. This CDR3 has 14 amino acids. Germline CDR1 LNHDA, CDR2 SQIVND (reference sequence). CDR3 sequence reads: CASFLSGSGNTIYF. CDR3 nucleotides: TGTGCCAGTTTCTTGTCAGGGTCTGGAAACACCATATATTTT.

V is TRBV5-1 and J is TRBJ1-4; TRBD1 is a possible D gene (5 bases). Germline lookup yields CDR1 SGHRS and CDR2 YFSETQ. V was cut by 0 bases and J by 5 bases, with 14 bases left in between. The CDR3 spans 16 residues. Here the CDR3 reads CASSLAGDPSNEKLFF. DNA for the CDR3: TGCGCCAGCAGCTTGGCGGGGGACCCGTCCAATGAAAAACTGTTTTTT.

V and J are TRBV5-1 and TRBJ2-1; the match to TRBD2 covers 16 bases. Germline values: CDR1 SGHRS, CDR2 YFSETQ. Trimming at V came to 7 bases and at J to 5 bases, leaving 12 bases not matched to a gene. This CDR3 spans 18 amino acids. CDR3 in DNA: TGCGCCAGCCGGCGTGGAGGGACTAGCGGGGGGGCCAACAATGAGCAGTTCTTC. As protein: CASRRGGTSGGANNEQFF.

The CDR3 DNA reads as TGCGCCAGCAGCCACCAGGCCCGGGACAGGAACACTGAAGCTTTCTTT. Translation gives CASSHQARDRNTEAFF. The chain is built from TRBV4-1 and TRBJ1-1, with 7 bases lining up with TRBD1. Germline CDR1 and CDR2: MGHRA and YSYEKL. This CDR3 is built from 16 residues. V lost 3 bases, J lost 1 base, and 8 bases stayed unmatched.

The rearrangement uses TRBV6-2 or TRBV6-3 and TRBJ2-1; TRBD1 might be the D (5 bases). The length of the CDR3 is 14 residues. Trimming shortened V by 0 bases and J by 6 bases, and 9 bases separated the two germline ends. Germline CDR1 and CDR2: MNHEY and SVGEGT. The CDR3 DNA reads TGTGCCAGCAGTTACTCTCTCAGGGCCAATGAGCAGTTCTTC. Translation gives CASSYSLRANEQFF.

DNA for the CDR3: TGTGCCAGCAGTGGAGGTATTCAGTACTTC. Amino acids: CASSGGIQYF. The rearrangement links TRBV2 to TRBJ2-4; the D is unclear. This CDR3 has 10 amino acids. CDR1 is SNHLY, CDR2 FYNNEI, per germline. V lost 4 bases to trimming and J lost 10 bases, with 5 bases between them.

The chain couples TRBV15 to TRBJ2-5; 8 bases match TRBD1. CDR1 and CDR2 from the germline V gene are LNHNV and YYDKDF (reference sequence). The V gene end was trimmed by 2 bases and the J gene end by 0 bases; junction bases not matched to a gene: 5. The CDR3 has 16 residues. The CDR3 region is CATSRPGTGYQETQYF. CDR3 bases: TGTGCCACCAGCAGACCTGGGACAGGCTACCAAGAGACCCAGTACTTC.

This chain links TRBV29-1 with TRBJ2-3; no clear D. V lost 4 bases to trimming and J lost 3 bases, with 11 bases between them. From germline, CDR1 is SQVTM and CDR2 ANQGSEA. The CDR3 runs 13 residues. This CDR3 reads CSVGQPRTDTQYF. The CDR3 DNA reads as TGCAGCGTTGGCCAGCCGCGGACAGATACGCAGTATTTT.

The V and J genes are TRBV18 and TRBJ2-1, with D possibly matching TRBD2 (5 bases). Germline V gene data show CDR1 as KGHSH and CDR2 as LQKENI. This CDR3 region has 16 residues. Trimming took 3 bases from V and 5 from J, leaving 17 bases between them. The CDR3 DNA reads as TGTGCCAGCTCACCTAGCGTCGTTTCCACAAACAATGAGCAGTTCTTC. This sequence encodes CASSPSVVSTNNEQFF.